This is a list of T cell receptor beta chains from one sample in a study of T cell changes during pregnancy in multiple sclerosis. Some clones are missing from TCRdb's copy, which holds only in-frame ones; the method was immunoSEQ multiplex PCR. The sample holds 30,000 to 45,000 clones, about 91% seen once. This specimen consisted of CD4+ T cells from peripheral blood mononuclear cells, obtained in the third trimester of pregnancy. The receptors come from a female donor in good health, enrolled as a control in a pregnancy study. CDR3s include the opening cysteine and the closing phenylalanine or tryptophan. The order of the fields is V gene, clone size, J gene, D gene, CDR3 protein, CDR3 DNA. D genes are given only for firm matches. Some rows mark clone size as missing; the rest say once, few, many or name a class of expanded clone.

V gene: TRBV6-1
clone size: NA
J gene: TRBJ2-1
D gene: TRBD2
CDR3 protein: CASSEVSLAGGARSSYNEQFF
CDR3 DNA: TGTGCCAGCAGTGAAGTATCGCTAGCGGGGGGTGCACGAAGCTCCTACAATGAGCAGTTCTTC

V gene: TRBV2
clone size: once
J gene: TRBJ1-5
D gene: NA
CDR3 protein: CASSESGYNQPQHF
CDR3 DNA: TGTGCCAGCAGTGAATCGGGTTACAATCAGCCCCAGCATTTT

V gene: TRBV5-5
clone size: NA
J gene: TRBJ1-5
D gene: TRBD1
CDR3 protein: CASSSDPGTGGIGGDQPQHF
CDR3 DNA: TGTGCCAGCAGCTCCGACCCAGGGACAGGGGGCATAGGGGGGGATCAGCCCCAGCATTTT

V gene: TRBV5-6
clone size: NA
J gene: TRBJ1-2
D gene: TRBD1
CDR3 protein: CASSRGQGYGYTF
CDR3 DNA: TGTGCCAGCAGCCGCGGACAGGGATATGGCTACACCTTC

V gene: TRBV7-2
clone size: NA
J gene: TRBJ1-2
D gene: TRBD1
CDR3 protein: CASSPRTGSGYGYTF
CDR3 DNA: TGTGCCAGCAGTCCCCGGACAGGTTCTGGGTATGGCTACACCTTC

V gene: TRBV5-4
clone size: NA
J gene: TRBJ1-1
D gene: NA
CDR3 protein: CASTPEIALTEAFF
CDR3 DNA: TGTGCCAGCACCCCAGAAATAGCTCTCACTGAAGCTTTCTTT

V gene: TRBV2
clone size: NA
J gene: TRBJ1-5
D gene: NA
CDR3 protein: CASRDSSNNQPQHF
CDR3 DNA: TGTGCCAGCAGGGACAGTTCTAACAATCAGCCCCAGCATTTT

V gene: TRBV29-1
clone size: NA
J gene: TRBJ1-1
D gene: NA
CDR3 protein: CSVNDRNTEAFF
CDR3 DNA: TGCAGCGTGAACGACAGAAACACTGAAGCTTTCTTT

V gene: TRBV27
clone size: NA
J gene: TRBJ1-6
D gene: NA
CDR3 protein: CASSLRHNNSPLHF
CDR3 DNA: TGTGCCAGCAGTCTTAGACACAATAATTCACCCCTCCACTTT

V gene: TRBV7-6
clone size: NA
J gene: TRBJ1-2
D gene: NA
CDR3 protein: CASTGSETYGYTF
CDR3 DNA: TGTGCCAGCACAGGAAGTGAAACCTATGGCTACACCTTC